Listed below are T cell receptor beta chains from one sample, sequenced in a study of blood T cells in healthy people across ages. MiXCR, applied by TCRdb to the 5' RACE reads, yields one record per CDR3 protein. Of hundreds of thousands of distinct CDR3 sequences detected, less than 80% appear once; the ten largest clones hold roughly a quarter. Sequenced input: blood. The receptor set was obtained from a man aged 25 to 40 in good health. CDR3s include the opening cysteine and the closing phenylalanine or tryptophan. A D gene is named only where the DNA matches it firmly. Clone sizes are given selectively: once, few, many, or a class where the clone is expanded.

CASYNGYTMNTEAFF	TGTGCCAGTTATAACGGGTACACAATGAACACTGAAGCTTTCTTT	.	TRBJ1-1	.	TRBV12-3/TRBV12-4	15
CASSLGGGSGSSDTQYF	TGTGCCAGCAGCTTAGGGGGCGGTAGCGGGAGTTCAGATACGCAGTATTTT	.	TRBJ2-3	TRBD2	TRBV7-9	17
CSAAVLQETQYF	TGCAGTGCTGCTGTGCTACAAGAGACCCAGTACTTC	.	TRBJ2-5	.	TRBV20-1	12
CASSDGGARNEKLFF	TGTGCCAGCAGTGACGGTGGGGCTCGAAATGAAAAACTGTTTTTT	.	TRBJ1-4	.	TRBV25-1	15
CASSLDGYLGYEQYF	TGTGCCAGCAGCTTAGATGGGTACCTGGGTTACGAGCAGTACTTC	.	TRBJ2-7	.	TRBV7-9	15
CASSLFGTSGRTDTQYF	TGTGCCAGCAGTTTGTTTGGGACTAGCGGGCGCACAGATACGCAGTATTTT	.	TRBJ2-3	TRBD2	TRBV27	17
CSRWTGEQETQYF	TGCAGTCGATGGACAGGGGAGCAAGAGACCCAGTACTTC	.	TRBJ2-5	TRBD1	TRBV20-1	13
CASSEGPFRPQHF	TGTGCCAGCAGTGAGGGGCCGTTTAGGCCCCAGCATTTT	.	TRBJ1-5	.	TRBV2	13
CASSEEDGARETQYF	TGTGCCAGCAGTGAGGAAGACGGGGCCCGAGAGACCCAGTACTTC	.	TRBJ2-5	.	TRBV6-1	15
CASSLGTGGNEKLFF	TGTGCCAGCAGCTTAGGGACAGGGGGTAATGAAAAACTGTTTTTT	.	TRBJ1-4	TRBD1	TRBV7-9	15
CASSFRVQGAESGANVLTF	TGTGCCAGCAGTTTTCGGGTACAGGGGGCGGAATCCGGGGCCAACGTCCTGACTTTC	few	TRBJ2-6	TRBD1	TRBV27	19
CASRLVEYTEAFF	TGTGCCAGCAGGTTGGTGGAGTACACTGAAGCTTTCTTT	.	TRBJ1-1	.	TRBV12-3/TRBV12-4	13
CASSVGGGANNEQFF	TGTGCCAGCTCCGTAGGGGGGGGCGCCAACAATGAGCAGTTCTTC	few	TRBJ2-1	.	TRBV18	15
CASSLRQGTNEKLFF	TGTGCCAGCAGCTTACGACAGGGAACTAATGAAAAACTGTTTTTT	.	TRBJ1-4	TRBD1	TRBV7-6	15
CASTNTEDIQYF	TGTGCCAGCACAAACACGGAGGACATTCAGTACTTC	.	TRBJ2-4	.	TRBV12-3/TRBV12-4	12
CASSLVAASYEQYF	TGTGCCAGCAGCTTAGTGGCAGCATCCTACGAGCAGTACTTC	.	TRBJ2-7	.	TRBV7-2	14
CASSERQGMSYEQYF	TGTGCCAGCAGTGAAAGACAGGGGATGAGCTACGAGCAGTACTTC	.	TRBJ2-7	TRBD1	TRBV2	15
CSVGGQGAAEAFF	TGCAGCGTCGGCGGACAGGGGGCGGCTGAAGCTTTCTTT	.	TRBJ1-1	TRBD1	TRBV29-1	13
CARSQARQDYSNQPQHF	TGTGCCCGCAGCCAAGCGAGGCAGGATTATAGCAATCAGCCCCAGCATTTT	.	TRBJ1-5	.	TRBV4-2	17
CASSWGAGDYNEQFF	TGTGCCAGCAGCTGGGGAGCAGGGGATTACAATGAGCAGTTCTTC	.	TRBJ2-1	.	TRBV7-2	15
CAWSRGNYGYTF	TGTGCCTGGAGCAGGGGCAACTATGGCTACACCTTC	.	TRBJ1-2	.	TRBV30	12
CASSQEGGLTYNEQFF	TGTGCCAGCAGCCAAGAAGGCGGCCTGACTTACAATGAGCAGTTCTTC	.	TRBJ2-1	.	TRBV4-2	16
CASSLYQMGTDTQYF	TGCGCCAGCAGCTTGTATCAGATGGGCACAGATACGCAGTATTTT	once	TRBJ2-3	.	TRBV5-1	15
CASNLNQGSDTQYF	TGTGCCAGCAACCTCAACCAGGGGTCAGATACGCAGTATTTT	.	TRBJ2-3	.	TRBV7-2	14
CASSLTRDGGRTDTQYF	TGTGCCAGCAGCTTAACCCGGGACGGCGGTCGGACAGATACGCAGTATTTT	.	TRBJ2-3	.	TRBV7-9	17
CASSEGIQGGKNIQYF	TGTGCCAGCAGTGAAGGCATTCAGGGAGGGAAAAACATTCAGTACTTC	.	TRBJ2-4	TRBD2	TRBV2	16
CASSRAAASEGELFF	TGTGCCAGCAGCCGCGCGGCCGCTAGCGAAGGGGAGCTGTTTTTT	few	TRBJ2-2	.	TRBV6-2/TRBV6-3	15
CATTGQGYNEQFF	TGTGCCACCACCGGGCAGGGCTACAATGAGCAGTTCTTC	.	TRBJ2-1	.	TRBV10-3	13
CASSQDSSVPYEQYF	TGCGCCAGCAGCCAAGATTCTAGCGTCCCCTACGAGCAGTACTTC	.	TRBJ2-7	.	TRBV4-3	15
CASSVGRAVGSPLHF	TGTGCCAGCAGCGTAGGACGGGCAGTTGGTTCACCCCTCCACTTT	.	TRBJ1-6	.	TRBV9	15
CASRYTGSSYNEQFF	TGTGCCAGCAGGTATACAGGGAGCTCCTACAATGAGCAGTTCTTC	.	TRBJ2-1	.	TRBV5-5	15
CATSDPPSSTQYF	TGTGCCACCAGTGATCCCCCCTCGAGTACGCAGTATTTT	few	TRBJ2-3	.	TRBV24-1	13
CASSLEGWFGYTF	TGTGCCAGCAGCTTGGAGGGCTGGTTTGGCTACACCTTC	.	TRBJ1-2	.	TRBV5-5	13
CASSVEAGISTDTQYF	TGTGCCAGCAGCGTAGAAGCGGGGATCAGCACAGATACGCAGTATTTT	once	TRBJ2-3	TRBD2	TRBV9	16
CASSSGSGELFF	TGTGCCAGCAGTTCCGGGTCCGGGGAGCTGTTTTTT	.	TRBJ2-2	.	TRBV12-3/TRBV12-4	12
CASSLASGGGADTQYF	TGTGCCAGCAGCTTAGCTAGCGGGGGGGGAGCAGATACGCAGTATTTT	.	TRBJ2-3	TRBD2	TRBV7-2	16
CASSPFTGRYTEAFF	TGTGCCAGCAGCCCATTTACAGGGAGATACACTGAAGCTTTCTTT	.	TRBJ1-1	.	TRBV7-9	15
CASSPTSGRHYGYTF	TGTGCCAGCAGTCCCACCTCGGGGCGGCACTATGGCTACACCTTC	.	TRBJ1-2	.	TRBV28	15
CAISESTRTSETQYF	TGTGCCATCAGTGAGTCGACTCGGACTAGCGAGACCCAGTACTTC	.	TRBJ2-5	TRBD2	TRBV10-3	15
CASSLRGDPYGYTF	TGTGCCAGCAGCTTACGCGGAGACCCCTATGGCTACACCTTC	.	TRBJ1-2	.	TRBV7-3	14
CASRAGTSGYTGELFF	TGTGCCAGCAGAGCCGGGACTAGCGGTTACACCGGGGAGCTGTTTTTT	.	TRBJ2-2	TRBD2	TRBV2	16
CASSLSAGPQAGYNEQFF	TGTGCCAGCAGTTTATCGGCGGGCCCACAGGCGGGCTACAATGAGCAGTTCTTC	.	TRBJ2-1	.	TRBV27	18
CASSLAREGTDTQYF	TGCGCCAGCAGCTTGGCCCGGGAGGGGACAGATACGCAGTATTTT	.	TRBJ2-3	TRBD2	TRBV5-1	15
CASSFRDRVFSGANVLTF	TGTGCCAGCAGCTTTAGGGACAGAGTATTCTCTGGGGCCAACGTCCTGACTTTC	.	TRBJ2-6	TRBD1	TRBV7-9	18
CSVGGNYNEQFF	TGCAGCGTTGGGGGCAACTACAATGAGCAGTTCTTC	few	TRBJ2-1	.	TRBV29-1	12